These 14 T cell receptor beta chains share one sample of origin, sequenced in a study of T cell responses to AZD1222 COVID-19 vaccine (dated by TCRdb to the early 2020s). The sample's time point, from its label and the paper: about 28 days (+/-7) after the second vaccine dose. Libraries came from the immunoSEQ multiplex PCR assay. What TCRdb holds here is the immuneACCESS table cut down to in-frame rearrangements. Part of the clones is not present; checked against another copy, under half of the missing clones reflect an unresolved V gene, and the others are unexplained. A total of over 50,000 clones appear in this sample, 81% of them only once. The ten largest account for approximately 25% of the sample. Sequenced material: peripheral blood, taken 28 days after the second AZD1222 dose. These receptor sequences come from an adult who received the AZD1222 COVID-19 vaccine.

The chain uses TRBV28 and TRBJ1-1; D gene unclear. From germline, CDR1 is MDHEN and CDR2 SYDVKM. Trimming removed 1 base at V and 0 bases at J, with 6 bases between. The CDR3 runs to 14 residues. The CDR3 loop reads CASSLSQLNTEAFF. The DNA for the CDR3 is TGTGCCAGCAGTTTATCACAACTGAACACTGAAGCTTTCTTT.

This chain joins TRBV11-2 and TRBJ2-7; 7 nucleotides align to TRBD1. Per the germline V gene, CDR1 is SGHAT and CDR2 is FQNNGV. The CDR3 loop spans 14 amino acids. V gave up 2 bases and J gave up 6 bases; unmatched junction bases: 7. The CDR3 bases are TGTGCCAGCAGCTTACGAGGGGGCATCGGCGAGCAGTACTTC. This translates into CASSLRGGIGEQYF.

The CDR3 DNA reads TGTGCCAGTAGTGCCGGCAAGGCCCCAGGTGAAAAACTGTTTTTT. It specifies CASSAGKAPGEKLFF. V and J are TRBV19 and TRBJ1-4; D gene unclear. Per germline, CDR1 LNHDA and CDR2 SQIVND (reference sequence). This CDR3 has 15 amino acids. With 5 bases removed from V and 7 bases from J, the gap between germline ends came to 17 bases.

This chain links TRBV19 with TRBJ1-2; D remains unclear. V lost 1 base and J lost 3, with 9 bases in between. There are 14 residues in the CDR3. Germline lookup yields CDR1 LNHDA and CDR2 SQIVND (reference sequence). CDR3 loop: CASSIGSGHYGYTF. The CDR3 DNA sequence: TGTGCCAGTAGTATAGGATCAGGTCACTATGGCTACACCTTC. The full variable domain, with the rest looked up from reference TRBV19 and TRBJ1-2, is DGGITQSPKYLFRKEGQNVTLSCEQNLNHDAMYWYRQDPGQGLRLIYYSQIVNDFQKGDIAEGYSVSREKKESFPLTVTSAQKNPTAFYLCASSIGSGHYGYTFGSGTRLTVV.

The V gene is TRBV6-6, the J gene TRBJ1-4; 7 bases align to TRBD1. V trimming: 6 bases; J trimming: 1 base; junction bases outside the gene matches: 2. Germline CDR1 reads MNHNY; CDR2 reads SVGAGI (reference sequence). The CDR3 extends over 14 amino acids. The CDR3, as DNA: TGTGCCAGCAGCAACAGGGGAACTAATGAAAAACTGTTTTTT. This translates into CASSNRGTNEKLFF.

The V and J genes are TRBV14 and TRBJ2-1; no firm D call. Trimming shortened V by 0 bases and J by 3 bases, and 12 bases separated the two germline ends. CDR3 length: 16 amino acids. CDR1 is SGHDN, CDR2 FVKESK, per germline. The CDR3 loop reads CASSQDLGSYYNEQFF. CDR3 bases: TGTGCCAGCAGCCAAGATTTGGGGTCTTACTACAATGAGCAGTTCTTC.

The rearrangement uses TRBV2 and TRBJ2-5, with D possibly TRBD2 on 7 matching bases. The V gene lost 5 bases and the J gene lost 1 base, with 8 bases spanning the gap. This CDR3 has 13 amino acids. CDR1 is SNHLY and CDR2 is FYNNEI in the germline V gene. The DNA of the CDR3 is TGTGCCAGCAGTCGGGGGGCCCAAGAGACCCAGTACTTC. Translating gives CASSRGAQETQYF.

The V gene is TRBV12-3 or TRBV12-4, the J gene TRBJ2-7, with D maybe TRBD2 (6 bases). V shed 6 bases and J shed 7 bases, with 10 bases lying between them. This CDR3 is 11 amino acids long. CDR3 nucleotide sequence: TGTGCCAGCAGCAGGAGGGGTGAGCAGTACTTC. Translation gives CASSRRGEQYF.

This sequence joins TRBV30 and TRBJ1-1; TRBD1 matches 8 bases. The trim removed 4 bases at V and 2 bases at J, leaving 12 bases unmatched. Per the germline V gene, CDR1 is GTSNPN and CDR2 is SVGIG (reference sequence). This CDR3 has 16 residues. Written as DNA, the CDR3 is TGTGCCTGGATCCACCGGGACAGGCCTTTCAACACTGAAGCTTTCTTT. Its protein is CAWIHRDRPFNTEAFF.

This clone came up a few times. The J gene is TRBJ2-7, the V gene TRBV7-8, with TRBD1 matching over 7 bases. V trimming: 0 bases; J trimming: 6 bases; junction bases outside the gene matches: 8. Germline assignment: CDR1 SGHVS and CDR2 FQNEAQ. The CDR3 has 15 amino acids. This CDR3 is CASSLASRGLGEQYF. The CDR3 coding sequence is TGTGCCAGCAGCTTAGCGAGTAGGGGGCTAGGCGAGCAGTACTTC.

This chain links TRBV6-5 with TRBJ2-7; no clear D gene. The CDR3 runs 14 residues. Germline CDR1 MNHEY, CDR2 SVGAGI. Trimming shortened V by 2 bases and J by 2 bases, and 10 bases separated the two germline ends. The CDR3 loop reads CASSYGVGTYEQYF. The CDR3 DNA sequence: TGTGCCAGCAGTTACGGCGTTGGGACCTACGAGCAGTACTTC.

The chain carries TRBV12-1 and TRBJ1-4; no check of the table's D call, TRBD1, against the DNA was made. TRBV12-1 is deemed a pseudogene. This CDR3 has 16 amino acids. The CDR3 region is CASNHTNRKRCRKLFF. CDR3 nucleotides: TGTGCCAGCAACCACACAAACAGGAAACGTTGCCGAAAACTGTTTTTT.

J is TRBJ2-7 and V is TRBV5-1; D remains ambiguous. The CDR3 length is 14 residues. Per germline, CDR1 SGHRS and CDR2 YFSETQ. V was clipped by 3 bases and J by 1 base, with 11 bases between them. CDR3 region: CASSYSVGSYEQYF. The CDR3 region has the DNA TGCGCCAGCAGCTACTCGGTGGGGTCCTACGAGCAGTACTTC.

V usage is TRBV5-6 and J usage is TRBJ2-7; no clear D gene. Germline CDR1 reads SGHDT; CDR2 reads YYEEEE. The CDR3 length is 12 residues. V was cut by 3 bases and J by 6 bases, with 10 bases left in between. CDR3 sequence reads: CASSSGSLEQYF. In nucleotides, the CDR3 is TGTGCCAGCAGCTCCGGCTCTCTCGAGCAGTACTTC.